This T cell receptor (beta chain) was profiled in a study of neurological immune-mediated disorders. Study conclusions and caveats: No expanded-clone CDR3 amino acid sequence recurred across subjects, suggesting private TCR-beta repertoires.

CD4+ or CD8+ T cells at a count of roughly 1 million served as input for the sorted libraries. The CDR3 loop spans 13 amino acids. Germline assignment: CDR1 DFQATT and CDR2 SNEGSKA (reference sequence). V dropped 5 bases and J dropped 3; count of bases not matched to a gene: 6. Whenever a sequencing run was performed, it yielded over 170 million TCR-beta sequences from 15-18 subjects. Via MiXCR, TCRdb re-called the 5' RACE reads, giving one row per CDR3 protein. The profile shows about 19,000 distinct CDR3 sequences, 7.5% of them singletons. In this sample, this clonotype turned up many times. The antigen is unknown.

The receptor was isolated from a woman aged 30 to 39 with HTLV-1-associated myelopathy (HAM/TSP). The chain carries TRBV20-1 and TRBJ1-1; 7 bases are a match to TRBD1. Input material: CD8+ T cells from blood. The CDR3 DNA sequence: TGCAGTGCTTACAGGGGCCGGCACACTGAAGCTTTCTTT. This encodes CSAYRGRHTEAFF.